This entry describes one T cell receptor beta chain. The antigen is not known. Primers included in the PCR were 60 Vbeta and 13 Jbeta primers. The data were produced by immunoSEQ multiplex PCR, yet TCRdb's version contains in-frame clones alone and is incomplete. The table lists 80,000 or so clones. The data were obtained in a study of cytomegalovirus exposure and HLA in healthy donors. Study-level points and caveats: Beyond CMV serostatus, there was no information to go on about immune exposure. TCR beta chains associated with HLA were, in a later analysis, more clonally expanded than equally common others. Within an earlier analysis, most TCR beta V segments proved productive either about 87% or about 30% of the time. 87-base-pair reads could not separate some V segments, including TRBV6-2 and TRBV6-3.

From germline, CDR1 is SGHDT and CDR2 YYEEEE. Trimming left V 4 bases short and J 7 bases short, with 26 bases between. The CDR3 is 17 amino acids. The receptor's source is a woman in her twenties or thirties in good health and CMV-seronegative. The chain employs TRBV5-6 and TRBJ2-5, with TRBD1 as a possible D gene (6 bases). The material sequenced was PBMCs. The CDR3 coding sequence is TGTGCCAGCAGCGTGGTGGCAGGGTTGGGGGCGGGCGTGACCCAGTACTTC. As protein: CASSVVAGLGAGVTQYF.